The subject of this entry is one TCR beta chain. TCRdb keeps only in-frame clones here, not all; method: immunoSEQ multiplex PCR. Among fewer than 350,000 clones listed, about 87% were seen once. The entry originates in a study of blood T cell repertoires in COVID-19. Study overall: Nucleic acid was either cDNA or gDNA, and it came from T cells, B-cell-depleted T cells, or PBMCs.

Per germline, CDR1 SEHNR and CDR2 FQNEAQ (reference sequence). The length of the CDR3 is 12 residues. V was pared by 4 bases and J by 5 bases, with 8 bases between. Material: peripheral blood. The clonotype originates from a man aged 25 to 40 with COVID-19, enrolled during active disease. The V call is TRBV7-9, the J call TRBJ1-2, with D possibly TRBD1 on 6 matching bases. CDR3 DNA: TGTGCCAGCAGCTCAACAGGGTATGGCTACACCTTC. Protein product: CASSSTGYGYTF.